The present T cell receptor beta chain was sequenced within a study of control samples from healthy donors and cancer patients. Sequenced by immunoSEQ multiplex PCR; TCRdb stores in-frame clones only, minus some. Of around 99,000 clones listed, approximately 90% are singletons. Germline trimming cut 1 base from V and 5 bases from J; bases unmatched to any gene: 11. This CDR3 has 16 amino acids. The germline V gene has CDR1 GTSNPN and CDR2 SVGIG (reference sequence). This TCR derives from a human donor in good health. The donor label of this sample is uncertain. The chain recombines TRBV30 with TRBJ1-3; 7 bases map to TRBD1. The sequenced material came from blood. CDR3 sequence: CAWSASSDRYRNTIYF. The CDR3 DNA reads TGTGCCTGGAGTGCCTCCTCGGACAGGTACAGAAACACCATATATTTT.